This TCR beta chain comes out of a study of shared clonotypes between healthy human individuals. The CDR3 loop spans 15 amino acids. V lost 6 bases to trimming and J lost 3 bases, with 17 bases between them. Germline assignment: CDR1 MNHEY and CDR2 SMNVEV (reference sequence). Details on this clone: Its specificity is not known.

Findings and caveats of the study: Although depth was large, rarefaction showed that sequencing of the sorted subsets was incomplete. Blood was the sole source, and tissue repertoires probably differ.

Sequencing was performed with immunoSEQ multiplex PCR; in TCRdb, only in-frame clones are kept and a portion is missing. This table holds about 2.3 million clones, about nine tenths found once. Sequencing was done on a sample of naive CD4+ T cells from PBMCs. Regarding subset: CD45RA+ positively selected. This receptor was identified in a man younger than 35 in good health. Some clones in this sample may be carry-over from other donors' samples. The J gene is TRBJ2-5, the V gene TRBV27; weak D call: TRBD2 (5 bases). Here the CDR3 DNA reads TGTGCCAGCAGAGTACTAGGTGCATACAAAGAGACCCAGTACTTC. It encodes CASRVLGAYKETQYF.